One and the same sample provided the 3 T cell receptor beta chains below, sequenced in a study of cytomegalovirus exposure and HLA in healthy donors. With 60 Vbeta and 13 Jbeta primers, the PCR was carried out. Profiling relied on immunoSEQ multiplex PCR, and the TCRdb table lists in-frame clones only, not all of them. Among fewer than 200,000 clones listed, 70% to 90% were seen once. Sample: PBMCs. The source is a woman between 18 and 30 years old in good health and CMV-seronegative.

The CDR3 nucleotides are TGTGCCAGCGGCTCAGGGAACAGCAATCAGCCCCAGCATTTT. Its translation: CASGSGNSNQPQHF. The chain uses TRBV7-6 and TRBJ1-5; perhaps TRBD1 as D (5 bases). CDR1 SGHVS and CDR2 FNYEAQ come from the germline V gene. The V end lost 8 bases, the J end lost 1 base, and 12 bases lay between the germline ends. This CDR3 spans 14 amino acids.

The rearrangement joins TRBV2 to TRBJ1-1, with D perhaps matching TRBD1 (6 bases). Trimming shortened V by 6 bases and J by 0 bases, and 11 bases separated the two germline ends. Germline assignment: CDR1 SNHLY and CDR2 FYNNEI. The CDR3 runs 14 residues. The CDR3 loop is CASRSDRLNTEAFF. CDR3 coding DNA: TGTGCCAGCAGATCGGACAGATTGAACACTGAAGCTTTCTTT. The full variable domain, with the rest looked up from reference TRBV2 and TRBJ1-1, is EPEVTQTPSHQVTQMGQEVILRCVPISNHLYFYWYRQILGQKVEFLVSFYNNEISEKSEIFDDQFSVERPDGSNFTLKIRSTKLEDSAMYFCASRSDRLNTEAFFGQGTRLTVV.

This clone was seen a single time. The chain employs TRBV10-3 and TRBJ2-1; TRBD2 matches 11 bases. The V gene's germline CDR1 is ENHRY and CDR2 SYGVKD. CDR3 size: 16 residues. Losses at the gene ends were 6 bases for V and 2 bases for J; bases not matched to a gene: 6. The CDR3 region has the DNA TGTGCCATCAGGGCGACTAGCGGGAATGCCTACAATGAGCAGTTCTTC. This sequence encodes CAIRATSGNAYNEQFF.